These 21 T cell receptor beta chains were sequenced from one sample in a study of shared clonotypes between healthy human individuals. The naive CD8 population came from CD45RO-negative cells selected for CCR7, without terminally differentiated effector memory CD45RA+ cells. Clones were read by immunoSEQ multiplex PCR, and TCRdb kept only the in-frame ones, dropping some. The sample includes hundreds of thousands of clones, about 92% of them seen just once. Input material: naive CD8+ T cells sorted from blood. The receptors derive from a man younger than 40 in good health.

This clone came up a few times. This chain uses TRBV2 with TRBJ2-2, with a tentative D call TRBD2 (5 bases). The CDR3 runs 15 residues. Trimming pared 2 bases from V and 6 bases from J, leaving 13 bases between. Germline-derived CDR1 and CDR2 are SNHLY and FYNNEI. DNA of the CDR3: TGTGCCAGCAGTGAATCGTGGACTCCGGCCGGGGAGCTGTTTTTT. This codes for CASSESWTPAGELFF.

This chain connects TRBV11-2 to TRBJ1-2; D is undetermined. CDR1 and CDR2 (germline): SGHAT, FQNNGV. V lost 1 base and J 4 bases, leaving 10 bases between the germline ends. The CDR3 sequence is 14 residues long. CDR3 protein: CASSLVQSLYGYTF. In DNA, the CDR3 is TGTGCCAGCAGCTTAGTCCAGAGCCTCTATGGCTACACCTTC.

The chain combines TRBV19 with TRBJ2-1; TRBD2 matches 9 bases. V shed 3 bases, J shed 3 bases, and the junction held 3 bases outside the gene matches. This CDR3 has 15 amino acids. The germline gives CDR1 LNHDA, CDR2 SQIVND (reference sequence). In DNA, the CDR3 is TGTGCCAGTAGTATCGGTAGCGGGAGCTACAATGAGCAGTTCTTC. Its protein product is CASSIGSGSYNEQFF.

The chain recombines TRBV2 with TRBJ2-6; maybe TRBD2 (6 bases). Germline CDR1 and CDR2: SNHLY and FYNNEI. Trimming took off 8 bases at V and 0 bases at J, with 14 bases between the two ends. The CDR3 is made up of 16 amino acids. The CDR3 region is CASEEGEGSGANVLTF. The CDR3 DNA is TGTGCCAGCGAGGAGGGTGAAGGCTCTGGGGCCAACGTCCTGACTTTC.

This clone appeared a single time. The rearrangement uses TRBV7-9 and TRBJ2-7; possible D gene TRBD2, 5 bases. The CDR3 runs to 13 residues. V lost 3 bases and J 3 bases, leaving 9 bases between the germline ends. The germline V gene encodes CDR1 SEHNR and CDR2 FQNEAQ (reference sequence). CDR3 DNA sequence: TGTGCCAGCAGCTTGACCGGGGACTACGAGCAGTACTTC. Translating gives CASSLTGDYEQYF.

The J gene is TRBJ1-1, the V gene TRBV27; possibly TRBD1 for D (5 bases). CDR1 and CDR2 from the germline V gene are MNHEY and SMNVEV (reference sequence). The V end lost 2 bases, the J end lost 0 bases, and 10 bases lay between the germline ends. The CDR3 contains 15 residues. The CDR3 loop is CASSLLQGLNTEAFF. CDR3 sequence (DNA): TGTGCCAGCAGTTTACTTCAGGGTCTGAACACTGAAGCTTTCTTT.

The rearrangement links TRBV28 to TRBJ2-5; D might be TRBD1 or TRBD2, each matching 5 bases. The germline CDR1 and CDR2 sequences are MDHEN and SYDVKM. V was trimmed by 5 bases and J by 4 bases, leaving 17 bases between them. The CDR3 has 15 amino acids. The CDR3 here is CASSQRGETGETQYF. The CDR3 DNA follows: TGTGCCAGCAGTCAGAGGGGAGAGACTGGAGAGACCCAGTACTTC.

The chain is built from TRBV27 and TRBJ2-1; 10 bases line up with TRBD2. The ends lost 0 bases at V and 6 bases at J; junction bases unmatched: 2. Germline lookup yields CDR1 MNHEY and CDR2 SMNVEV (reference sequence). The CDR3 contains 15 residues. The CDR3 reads CASSLSTSGTNEQFF. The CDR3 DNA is TGTGCCAGCAGTTTATCCACTAGCGGGACCAATGAGCAGTTCTTC.

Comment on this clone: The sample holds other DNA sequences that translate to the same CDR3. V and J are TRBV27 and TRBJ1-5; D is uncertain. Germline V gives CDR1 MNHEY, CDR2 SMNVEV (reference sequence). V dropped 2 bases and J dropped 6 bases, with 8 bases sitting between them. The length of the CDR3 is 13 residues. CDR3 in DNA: TGTGCCAGCAGTTTAGGTCTAGGTCAGCCCCAGCATTTT. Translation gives CASSLGLGQPQHF.

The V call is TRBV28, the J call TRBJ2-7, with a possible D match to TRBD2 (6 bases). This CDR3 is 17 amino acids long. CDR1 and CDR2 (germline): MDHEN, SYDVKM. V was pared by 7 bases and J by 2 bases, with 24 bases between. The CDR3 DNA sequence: TGTGCCAGCACCCGATATCCGGCGGGGAGGCAGACCTACGAGCAGTACTTC. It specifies CASTRYPAGRQTYEQYF.

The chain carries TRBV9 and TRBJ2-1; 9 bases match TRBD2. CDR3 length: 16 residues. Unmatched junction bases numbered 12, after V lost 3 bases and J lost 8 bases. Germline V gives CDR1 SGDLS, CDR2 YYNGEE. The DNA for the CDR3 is TGTGCCAGCAGCGACCCCCCAAGCGGGAGGCCAGATGAGCAGTTCTTC. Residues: CASSDPPSGRPDEQFF.

For the CDR3, the DNA is TGTGCCAGCAGCCGAGGTATGGCGGGAGTAGCGGAGACCCAGTACTTC. This translates into CASSRGMAGVAETQYF. The genes are TRBV7-8 and TRBJ2-5, with TRBD2 matching 7 bases. Trimming took 5 bases from V and 5 from J; bases not matched to a gene: 14. The CDR3 length is 16 residues. CDR1 and CDR2 (germline): SGHVS, FQNEAQ. The full variable domain, in which reference TRBV7-8 and TRBJ2-5 provide the parts outside the CDR3, is GAGVSQSPRYKVAKRGQDVALRCDPISGHVSLFWYQQALGQGPEFLTYFQNEAQLDKSGLPSDRFFAERPEGSVSTLKIQRTQQEDSAVYLCASSRGMAGVAETQYFGPGTRLLVL.

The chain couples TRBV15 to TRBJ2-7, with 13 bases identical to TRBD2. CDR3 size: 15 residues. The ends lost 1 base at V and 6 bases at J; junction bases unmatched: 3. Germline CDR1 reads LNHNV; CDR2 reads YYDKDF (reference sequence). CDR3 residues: CATSRVRTSGSEQYF. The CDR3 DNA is TGTGCCACCAGCAGAGTACGGACTAGCGGGAGCGAGCAGTACTTC.

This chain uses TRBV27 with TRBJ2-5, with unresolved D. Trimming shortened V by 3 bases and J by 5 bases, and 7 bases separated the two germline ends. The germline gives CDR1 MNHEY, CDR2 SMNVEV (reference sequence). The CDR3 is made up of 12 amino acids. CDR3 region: CASSFNGETQYF. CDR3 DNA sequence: TGTGCCAGCAGTTTTAACGGGGAGACCCAGTACTTC.

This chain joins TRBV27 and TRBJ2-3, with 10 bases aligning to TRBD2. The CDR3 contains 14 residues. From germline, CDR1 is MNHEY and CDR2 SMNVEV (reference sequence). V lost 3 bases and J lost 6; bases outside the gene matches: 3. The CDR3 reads CASSFRAGGDTQYF. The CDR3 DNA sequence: TGTGCCAGCAGTTTCAGAGCGGGAGGGGATACGCAGTATTTT.

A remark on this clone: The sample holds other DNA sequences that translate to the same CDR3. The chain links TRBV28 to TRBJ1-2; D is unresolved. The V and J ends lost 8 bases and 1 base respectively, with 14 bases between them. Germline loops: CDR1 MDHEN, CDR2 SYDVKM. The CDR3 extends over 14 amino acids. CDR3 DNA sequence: TGTGCCAGCGGCCTGGGTAGAGATAACTATGGCTACACCTTC. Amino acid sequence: CASGLGRDNYGYTF.

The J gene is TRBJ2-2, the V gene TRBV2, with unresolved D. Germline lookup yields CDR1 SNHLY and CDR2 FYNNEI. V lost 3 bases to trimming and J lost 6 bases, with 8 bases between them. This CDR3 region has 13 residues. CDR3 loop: CASSDEGPGELFF. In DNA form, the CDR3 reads TGTGCCAGCAGTGATGAAGGGCCCGGGGAGCTGTTTTTT.

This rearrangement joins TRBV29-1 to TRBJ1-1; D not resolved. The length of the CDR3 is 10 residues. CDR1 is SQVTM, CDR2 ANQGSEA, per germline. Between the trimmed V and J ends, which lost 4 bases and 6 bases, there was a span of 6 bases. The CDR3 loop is CSVVRSEAFF. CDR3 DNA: TGCAGCGTTGTTCGGTCTGAAGCTTTCTTT.

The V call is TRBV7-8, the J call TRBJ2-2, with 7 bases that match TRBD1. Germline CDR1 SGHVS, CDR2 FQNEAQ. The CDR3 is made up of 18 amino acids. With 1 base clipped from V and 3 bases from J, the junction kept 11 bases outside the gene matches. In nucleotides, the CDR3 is TGTGCCAGCAGCTTAGAATTGGGTGGGACAGCCGACACCGGGGAGCTGTTTTTT. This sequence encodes CASSLELGGTADTGELFF.

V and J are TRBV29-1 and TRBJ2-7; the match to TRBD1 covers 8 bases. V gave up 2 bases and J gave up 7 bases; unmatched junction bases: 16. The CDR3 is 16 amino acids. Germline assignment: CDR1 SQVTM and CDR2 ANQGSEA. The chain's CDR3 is CSVEWAGTGIYEEQYF. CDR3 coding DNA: TGCAGCGTTGAATGGGCAGGGACAGGTATTTACGAGGAGCAGTACTTC.

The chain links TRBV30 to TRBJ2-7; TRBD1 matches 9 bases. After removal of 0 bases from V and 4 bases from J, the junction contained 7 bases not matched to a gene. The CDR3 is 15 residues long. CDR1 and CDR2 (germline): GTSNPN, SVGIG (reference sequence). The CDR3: CAWSVGPGQGYEQYF. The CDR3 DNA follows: TGTGCCTGGAGTGTAGGTCCGGGACAGGGATACGAGCAGTACTTC.